A single sample gave rise to the 21 T cell receptor beta chains below, sequenced in a study of shared clonotypes between healthy human individuals. Libraries were prepared by immunoSEQ multiplex PCR; TCRdb keeps only in-frame clonotypes and omits some of them. This table has nearly 1,000,000 clones, over 75% appearing once. The sequencing input was memory CD4+ T cells sorted from blood. Subset indicated: CD45RA-negative fraction. These receptors all stem from a man between 18 and 29 years old in good health.

In the case of this clone: The sample contains more than one DNA sequence encoding this CDR3. The chain employs TRBV9 and TRBJ2-1; a possible D gene is TRBD2 (6 bases). This CDR3 is 14 amino acids long. Germline CDR1 and CDR2: SGDLS and YYNGEE. V lost 2 bases to trimming and J lost 0 bases, with 6 bases between them. CDR3 loop: CASSVGGSYNEQFF. The CDR3 coding sequence is TGTGCCAGCAGCGTCGGGGGCTCCTACAATGAGCAGTTCTTC.

The V gene is TRBV6-1, the J gene TRBJ2-1, with TRBD2 as a possible D gene (5 bases). The CDR3 covers 17 residues. V gave up 2 bases and J gave up 4 bases, with 18 bases separating them. The germline V gene encodes CDR1 MNHNS and CDR2 SASEGT. Here the CDR3 reads CASSEFGDNWGYNEQFF. CDR3 bases: TGTGCCAGCAGTGAATTCGGGGATAACTGGGGTTACAATGAGCAGTTCTTC.

CDR3 sequence (DNA): TGTGCCAGTACCACGGACAGGAGCCCCAATCAGCCCCAGCATTTT. This gives the protein CASTTDRSPNQPQHF. The chain recombines TRBV19 with TRBJ1-5; 7 nucleotides line up with TRBD1. CDR1 is LNHDA, CDR2 SQIVND, per germline (reference sequence). This CDR3 has 15 amino acids. Trimming removed 7 bases from V and 3 bases from J; junction bases left unmatched: 9.

The gene calls are TRBV28 and TRBJ1-2, with D unresolved. Per germline, CDR1 MDHEN and CDR2 SYDVKM. With 6 bases removed from V and 4 bases from J, the gap between germline ends came to 15 bases. The CDR3 is 14 residues long. CDR3 bases: TGTGCCAGCAGCCTAGAGATTGAGGGCTATGGCTACACCTTC. Its translation is CASSLEIEGYGYTF.

This clone was counted only a few times. The rearrangement uses TRBV28 and TRBJ2-5; the match to TRBD2 covers 8 bases. J was trimmed by 6 bases and V by 3 bases; bases with no gene match: 9. This CDR3 contains 15 residues. Germline assignment: CDR1 MDHEN and CDR2 SYDVKM. CDR3 amino acids: CASSLNGGGSQTQYF. The CDR3 nucleotides read TGTGCCAGCAGTTTGAACGGGGGGGGCAGTCAGACCCAGTACTTC.

V gene TRBV10-3 combines with J gene TRBJ2-3; 8 bases are a match to TRBD1. Germline V lookup: CDR1 ENHRY, CDR2 SYGVKD. V was clipped by 6 bases and J by 7 bases; unmatched bases: 12. The CDR3 runs 15 residues. CDR3 sequence: CAIRTGDGLPNTQYF. CDR3 nucleotides: TGTGCCATCAGGACAGGGGACGGACTACCTAATACGCAGTATTTT.

This clone was seen ten or more times. The chain combines TRBV6-5 with TRBJ2-6; TRBD2 aligns across 7 bases. The V and J ends lost 6 bases and 8 bases, in that order; junction bases with no gene match: 4. Germline CDR1 reads MNHEY; CDR2 reads SVGAGI. The CDR3 sequence is 13 residues long. The CDR3, as DNA: TGTGCCAGCAGCCACAGCGGGACCAACGTCCTGACTTTC. Its protein product is CASSHSGTNVLTF.

The gene calls are TRBV25-1 and TRBJ1-3, with D perhaps matching TRBD1 (5 bases). V dropped 2 bases and J dropped 2 bases, with 13 bases sitting between them. The CDR3 runs 16 residues. CDR1 and CDR2 from the germline V gene are MGHDK and SYGVNS. The CDR3 reads CASSEPGLLAGNTIYF. The DNA for the CDR3 is TGTGCCAGCAGTGAACCGGGACTGCTGGCTGGAAACACCATATATTTT.

This chain uses TRBV2 with TRBJ1-6; possibly TRBD1 for D (5 bases). There are 15 residues in the CDR3. V shed 4 bases and J shed 12 bases, with 19 bases lying between them. CDR1 is SNHLY, CDR2 FYNNEI, per germline. The CDR3 loop is CASSGPAGMVLPLHF. CDR3 in DNA: TGTGCCAGCAGTGGTCCGGCAGGGATGGTCTTACCCCTCCACTTT.

The rearrangement uses TRBV6-1 and TRBJ1-5; no reliable D call. The CDR3 length is 12 residues. Germline V gene data show CDR1 as MNHNS and CDR2 as SASEGT. The V end was cut by 3 bases, the J end by 6 bases, with 6 bases between. The CDR3: CASSDWIQPQHF. DNA for the CDR3: TGTGCCAGCAGTGATTGGATTCAGCCCCAGCATTTT.

Only a few counts were recorded for this clone. The chain's CDR3 is CASRPQGQENGYTF. DNA of the CDR3: TGCGCCAGCAGGCCCCAGGGACAGGAAAATGGCTACACCTTC. The rearrangement joins TRBV10-2 to TRBJ1-2; 8 bases line up with TRBD1. The germline V gene has CDR1 WSHSY and CDR2 SAAADI. This CDR3 is built from 14 residues. J was trimmed by 6 bases and V by 6 bases; bases with no gene match: 9.

This clone is a singleton in its sample. This chain links TRBV6-5 with TRBJ2-7, with TRBD1 matching 9 bases. This CDR3 has 14 residues. Germline CDR1 is MNHEY and CDR2 is SVGAGI. Trimming cost V 6 bases and J 4 bases; bases outside gene matches: 7. The CDR3 loop is CASRAQGARYEQYF. As DNA, the CDR3 is TGTGCCAGCAGGGCACAGGGGGCTCGTTACGAGCAGTACTTC.

V is TRBV4-3 and J is TRBJ2-1, with 9 bases aligning to TRBD2. V lost 0 bases and J lost 3; bases outside the gene matches: 3. The CDR3 covers 16 residues. CDR1 and CDR2 from the germline V gene are LGHNA and YSLEER. The CDR3 loop is CASSQEETSGYNEQFF. CDR3 bases: TGCGCCAGCAGCCAAGAGGAGACTAGCGGCTACAATGAGCAGTTCTTC.

The gene calls are TRBV11-2 and TRBJ1-2; D ambiguous. CDR1 is SGHAT and CDR2 is FQNNGV in the germline V gene. Trimming cost V 1 base and J 0 bases, with 3 bases left between them. This CDR3 region has 13 residues. The CDR3 is CASSLGANYGYTF. The DNA for the CDR3 is TGTGCCAGCAGCTTAGGAGCTAACTATGGCTACACCTTC.

The chain has TRBV29-1 and TRBJ1-2; D not certain. The CDR3 has 13 residues. V lost 6 bases and J 1 base, leaving 12 bases between the germline ends. Per germline, CDR1 SQVTM and CDR2 ANQGSEA. CDR3: CSVAPRGNYGYTF. The CDR3 DNA reads TGCAGCGTCGCTCCACGGGGTAACTATGGCTACACCTTC.

The chain links TRBV10-3 to TRBJ1-1, with D hard to call. Germline V gene sequence: CDR1 ENHRY, CDR2 SYGVKD. The CDR3 consists of 14 residues. V was clipped by 7 bases and J by 2 bases, with 14 bases between them. The CDR3 DNA reads TGTGCCATCACGGACCCGGGGTCAAACACTGAAGCTTTCTTT. It encodes CAITDPGSNTEAFF.

V gene TRBV30 combines with J gene TRBJ2-7; 7 bases fit TRBD1. Germline CDR1 is GTSNPN and CDR2 is SVGIG (reference sequence). The trim removed 2 bases at V and 9 bases at J, leaving 10 bases unmatched. CDR3 length: 13 residues. The CDR3 DNA sequence: TGTGCCTGGAGTACAGGGGCCCTTCTGGTGCAGTACTTC. Its translation: CAWSTGALLVQYF.

This clone was counted once. The V and J genes are TRBV15 and TRBJ2-5; TRBD2 aligns across 13 bases. Germline V CDR1 and CDR2: LNHNV, YYDKDF (reference sequence). This CDR3 is built from 16 residues. The junction had 5 bases not matched to a gene; V was cut back by 2 bases and J by 5 bases. The CDR3 protein is CATSRRTSGGRETQYF. DNA of the CDR3: TGTGCCACCAGCAGACGGACTAGCGGGGGCCGGGAGACCCAGTACTTC.

V is TRBV6-5 and J is TRBJ1-1; D perhaps matches TRBD1 (5 bases). The CDR3 loop spans 11 amino acids. Germline lookup yields CDR1 MNHEY and CDR2 SVGAGI. V was cut by 0 bases and J by 10 bases, with 6 bases left in between. CDR3 in DNA: TGTGCCAGCAGTTACTCGGGGGGAGCTTTCTTT. It specifies CASSYSGGAFF.

This clone was observed a single time. The sample has other DNA sequences that encode this CDR3 too. The chain recombines TRBV5-1 with TRBJ2-7; 7 positions agree with TRBD1. CDR1 is SGHRS and CDR2 is YFSETQ in the germline V gene. CDR3 length equals 14 residues. The V segment lost 2 bases and the J segment 0 bases; nucleotides outside the gene matches: 2. CDR3 in amino acids: CASSLGQVSYEQYF. The CDR3 DNA is TGCGCCAGCAGCTTAGGACAGGTCTCCTACGAGCAGTACTTC.

CDR3 DNA: TGTGCCAGCTCACCACCCCAGCGGGGAACCGCCTACAATGAGCAGTTCTTC. Its translation: CASSPPQRGTAYNEQFF. This sequence joins TRBV18 and TRBJ2-1, with 7 bases identical to TRBD2. The germline CDR1 and CDR2 sequences are KGHSH and LQKENI. V shed 0 bases, J shed 2 bases, and the junction held 7 bases outside the gene matches. The CDR3 sequence is 17 residues long.